This T cell receptor beta chain originates from a study of T-cell reconstitution after alpha-beta-depleted transplantation in children. This sample's TCRbeta library carried unique molecular identifier barcodes. Each CDR3 protein gets one entry after TCRdb re-called the PCR reads with MiXCR. The sample lists approximately 100,000 distinct CDR3 sequences, 12% occurring once. Trimming took 2 bases from V and 6 from J; bases not matched to a gene: 8. The germline gives CDR1 SGHTA, CDR2 FQGTGA. The CDR3 is made up of 16 amino acids. The source is a human donor who donated a stem cell graft to a child with inherited bone marrow failure. Sequences were derived from PBMCs from the stem cell graft donor, sampled from the stem cell graft. This chain uses TRBV7-3 with TRBJ2-3, with TRBD2 identical over 10 bases. As DNA, the CDR3 is TGTGCCAGCAGCTTACTGGGGGCTAGCGGGAGTGATACGCAGTATTTT. Its protein is CASSLLGASGSDTQYF.